This is a list of T cell receptor beta chains from one sample in a study of blood T cell repertoires in COVID-19. Assay: immunoSEQ multiplex PCR; the TCRdb copy retains only in-frame clones and omits some. The sample lists around 160,000 clones; 84% were seen once. Material: PBMCs or T cells enriched from blood (not recorded which). These receptors all come from a woman between 50 and 59 years old who had been exposed to COVID-19. CDR3s include the opening cysteine and the closing phenylalanine or tryptophan. The D gene is left open where the match is weak. Clone size appears in some rows only: once, few, many, or a class for an expanded clone.

j_call v_call d_call clone_size cdr3_aa cdr3_nt
TRBJ1-2 TRBV19 . . CASSIDRGSLGNYGYTF TGTGCCAGTAGTATAGATCGGGGGTCCTTGGGGAACTATGGCTACACCTTC
TRBJ2-3 TRBV7-3 TRBD2 . CASSLRLAGGPTSTDTQYF TGTGCCAGCAGCCTTCGACTAGCGGGGGGACCAACTAGCACAGATACGCAGTATTTT
TRBJ2-3 TRBV6-4 . . CASSDSRVADTQYF TGTGCCAGCAGTGACTCGAGGGTGGCAGATACGCAGTATTTT
TRBJ1-3 TRBV15 . . CATSRDRGNTIYF TGTGCCACCAGCAGAGATCGGGGAAACACCATATATTTT
TRBJ2-7 TRBV9 TRBD2 . CASSVTGLAYEQYF TGTGCCAGCAGCGTGACGGGACTAGCTTACGAGCAGTACTTC
TRBJ2-3 TRBV10-2 TRBD2 . CASSEHSGLAGTDTQYF TGCGCCAGCAGTGAGCATTCAGGACTAGCGGGCACAGATACGCAGTATTTT
TRBJ1-2 TRBV4-2 TRBD1 . CASSQLRTGEDGYTF TGTGCCAGCAGCCAACTCCGGACAGGCGAGGATGGCTACACCTTC
TRBJ1-5 TRBV7-8 . . CASSLVGVQPQHF TGTGCCAGCAGCTTAGTAGGGGTTCAGCCCCAGCATTTT
TRBJ1-2 TRBV19 . few CASSIGLHNYGYTF TGTGCCAGTAGTATCGGACTTCATAACTATGGCTACACCTTC
TRBJ2-4 TRBV7-2 . once CASSLSSRGGAKNIQYF TGTGCCAGCAGCTTATCATCACGCGGTGGAGCCAAAAACATTCAGTACTTC
TRBJ1-1 TRBV12-3/TRBV12-4 . once CASIIRMNTEAFF TGTGCCAGCATTATCAGAATGAACACTGAAGCTTTCTTT
TRBJ2-3 TRBV5-1 TRBD2 . CASSYILLREGTDTQYF TGCGCCAGCAGCTATATACTGCTACGGGAGGGCACAGATACGCAGTATTTT
TRBJ1-4 TRBV6-6 TRBD1 . CASSYRRTGLGEKLFF TGTGCCAGCAGTTACAGGAGGACAGGGCTGGGTGAAAAACTGTTTTTT
TRBJ2-7 TRBV4-1 TRBD1 . CASSRDRDSYEQYF TGCGCCAGCAGCCGGGACAGGGATTCCTACGAGCAGTACTTC
TRBJ1-3 TRBV4-3 . . CASSRGTGPGSGNTIYF TGCGCCAGCAGCCGAGGTACAGGGCCCGGCTCTGGAAACACCATATATTTT
TRBJ2-5 TRBV2 . . CASSGLGMGETQYF TGTGCCAGCAGTGGACTAGGGATGGGAGAGACCCAGTACTTC
TRBJ1-6 TRBV7-2 . once CASSLVVNNSPLHF TGTGCCAGCAGCTTAGTAGTAAATAATTCACCCCTCCACTTT
TRBJ1-4 TRBV5-6 TRBD1 . CASRDTGQGNEKLFF TGTGCCAGCAGAGACACGGGACAGGGGAACGAAAAACTGTTTTTT
TRBJ1-6 TRBV6-1 . . CASSEVGVPSSPLHF TGTGCCAGCAGTGAAGTCGGGGTTCCTTCATCACCCCTCCACTTT
TRBJ1-1 TRBV15 . once CATSRRAGLTEAFF TGTGCCACCAGCAGAAGGGCAGGGTTGACTGAAGCTTTCTTT
TRBJ2-1 TRBV25-1 TRBD2 . CASALSGRSGQFF TGTGCCAGCGCCCTTAGCGGGAGATCTGGGCAGTTCTTC
TRBJ2-2 TRBV6-6 TRBD1 . CASTGGQGNTGELFF TGTGCCAGCACCGGGGGACAGGGGAACACCGGGGAGCTGTTTTTT
TRBJ2-2 TRBV6-4 TRBD2 . CASSPSGSSTGELFF TGTGCCAGCAGTCCTAGCGGGAGTAGTACCGGGGAGCTGTTTTTT
TRBJ2-2 TRBV20-1 . . CSAGQDGELFF TGCAGTGCTGGGCAGGACGGGGAGCTGTTTTTT
TRBJ2-5 TRBV5-1 TRBD1 once CASSTGKETQYF TGCGCCAGTTCGACAGGGAAGGAGACCCAGTACTTC
TRBJ2-7 TRBV12-3/TRBV12-4 . . CASSLGSTYEQYF TGTGCCAGCAGTTTGGGCAGCACCTACGAGCAGTACTTC
TRBJ2-5 TRBV18 . . CASSERGRGMETQYF TGTGCCAGCTCAGAACGGGGCAGGGGAATGGAGACCCAGTACTTC
TRBJ2-3 TRBV9 . . CASSVDSGFDTQYF TGTGCCAGCAGCGTAGATTCAGGGTTCGATACGCAGTATTTT
TRBJ1-5 TRBV5-4 TRBD1 . CASSVRGINQPQHF TGTGCCAGCAGCGTCAGGGGGATCAATCAGCCCCAGCATTTT
TRBJ2-7 TRBV7-9 TRBD2 . CASSGRGTRMYEQYF TGTGCCAGCAGCGGGCGCGGGACTAGGATGTACGAGCAGTACTTC
TRBJ1-6 TRBV3-1/TRBV3-2 . few CASSQGPRSDSPLHF TGTGCCAGCAGCCAAGGGCCCAGGTCGGATTCACCCCTCCACTTT
TRBJ1-1 TRBV2 . . CASRPTGGNTEAFF TGTGCCAGCAGGCCTACCGGGGGTAACACTGAAGCTTTCTTT
TRBJ1-1 TRBV11-1 . . CASSTGTPNTEAFF TGTGCCAGCAGTACCGGGACACCCAACACTGAAGCTTTCTTT
TRBJ2-5 TRBV24-1 TRBD1 . CATSDRTGGAETQYF TGTGCCACCAGTGACCGGACAGGGGGCGCGGAGACCCAGTACTTC
TRBJ2-1 TRBV7-3 . few CASSSPPQRGRHNEQFF TGTGCCAGCAGCTCCCCCCCTCAAAGGGGCAGGCACAATGAGCAGTTCTTC
TRBJ1-2 TRBV6-5 . . CASSHTGSSYGYTF TGTGCCAGCAGTCACACAGGATCCAGCTATGGCTACACCTTC
TRBJ1-6 TRBV4-1 . . CASSQGWGQASRSPLHF TGCGCCAGCAGCCAAGGGTGGGGCCAGGCGAGTAGGTCACCCCTCCACTTT
TRBJ1-5 TRBV18 . . CASSPEREISPQHF TGTGCCAGCTCACCTGAGCGAGAGATCAGCCCCCAGCATTTT
TRBJ1-2 TRBV3-1/TRBV3-2 . few CASSQGLPGRVRYTF TGTGCCAGCAGCCAAGGTCTGCCGGGGAGGGTGCGCTACACCTTC
TRBJ2-7 TRBV27 TRBD1 . CASSPGQGWYF TGTGCCAGCAGTCCCGGACAGGGCTGGTACTTC